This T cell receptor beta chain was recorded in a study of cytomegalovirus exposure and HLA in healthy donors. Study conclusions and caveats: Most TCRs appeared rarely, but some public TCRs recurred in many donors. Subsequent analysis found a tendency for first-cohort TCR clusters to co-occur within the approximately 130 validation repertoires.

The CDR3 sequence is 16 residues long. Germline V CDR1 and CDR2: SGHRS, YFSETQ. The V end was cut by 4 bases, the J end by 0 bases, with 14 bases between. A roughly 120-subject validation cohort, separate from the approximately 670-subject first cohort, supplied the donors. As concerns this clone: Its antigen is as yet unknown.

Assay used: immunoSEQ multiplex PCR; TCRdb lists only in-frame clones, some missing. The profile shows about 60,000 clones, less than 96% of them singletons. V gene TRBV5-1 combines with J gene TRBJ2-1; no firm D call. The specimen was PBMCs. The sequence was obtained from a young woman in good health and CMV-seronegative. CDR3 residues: CASSPHRVSSYNEQFF. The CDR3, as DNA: TGCGCCAGCAGCCCGCACCGGGTTAGCTCCTACAATGAGCAGTTCTTC.